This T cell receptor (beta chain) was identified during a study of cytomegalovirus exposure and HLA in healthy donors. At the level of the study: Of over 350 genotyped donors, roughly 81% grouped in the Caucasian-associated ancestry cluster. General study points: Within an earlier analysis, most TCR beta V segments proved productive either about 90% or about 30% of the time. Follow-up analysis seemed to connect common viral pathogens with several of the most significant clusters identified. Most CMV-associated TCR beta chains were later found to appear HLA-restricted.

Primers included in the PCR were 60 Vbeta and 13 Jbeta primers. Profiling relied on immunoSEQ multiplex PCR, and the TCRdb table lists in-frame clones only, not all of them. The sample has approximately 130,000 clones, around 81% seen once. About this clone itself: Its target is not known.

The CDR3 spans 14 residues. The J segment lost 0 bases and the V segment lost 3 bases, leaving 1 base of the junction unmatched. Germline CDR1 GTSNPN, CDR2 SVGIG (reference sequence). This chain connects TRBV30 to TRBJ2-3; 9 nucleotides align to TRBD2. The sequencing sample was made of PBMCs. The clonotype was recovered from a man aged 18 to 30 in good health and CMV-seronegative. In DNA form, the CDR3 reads TGTGCCTGGAGCCTAGCGGGGAGCACAGATACGCAGTATTTT. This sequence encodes CAWSLAGSTDTQYF.